This is a list of T cell receptor beta chains from one sample in a study of beta chain features in type 1 diabetes. TCRdb's table, derived via immunoSEQ multiplex PCR, lists solely in-frame clones and lacks some. The table records about 400,000 clones, roughly 12% of them present only once. Sequences were obtained from naive CD4+ T cells from blood. These receptors were obtained from a man aged 18 to 30 in good health. Both conserved end residues are part of each CDR3. A D gene is named only where the DNA matches it firmly. Size is omitted from some rows. Given values are once, few, many or a class for expanded clones.

V gene: TRBV9
J gene: TRBJ1-2
D gene: .
clone size: .
CDR3 protein: CASSVEAGAGHGYTF
CDR3 DNA: TGTGCCAGCAGCGTAGAAGCTGGGGCAGGCCATGGCTACACCTTC

V gene: TRBV4-3
J gene: TRBJ2-7
D gene: TRBD2
clone size: .
CDR3 protein: CASSQGPSGEYEQYF
CDR3 DNA: TGCGCCAGCAGCCAAGGTCCTAGCGGGGAGTACGAGCAGTACTTC

V gene: TRBV28
J gene: TRBJ2-7
D gene: .
clone size: few
CDR3 protein: CASSLSGSFDGQYF
CDR3 DNA: TGTGCCAGCAGTTTATCCGGGAGTTTCGACGGGCAGTACTTC

V gene: TRBV9
J gene: TRBJ1-1
D gene: .
clone size: few
CDR3 protein: CASSAQGSEAFF
CDR3 DNA: TGTGCCAGCAGCGCCCAGGGTTCTGAAGCTTTCTTT

V gene: TRBV6-5
J gene: TRBJ1-2
D gene: .
clone size: .
CDR3 protein: CASSPRQVHGHTF
CDR3 DNA: TGTGCCAGCAGTCCGAGACAGGTCCATGGCCACACCTTC

V gene: TRBV5-4
J gene: TRBJ1-6
D gene: TRBD1
clone size: .
CDR3 protein: CASSLVQGARSPLHF
CDR3 DNA: TGTGCCAGCAGCTTGGTACAGGGGGCTCGTTCACCCCTCCACTTT

V gene: TRBV18
J gene: TRBJ2-7
D gene: TRBD2
clone size: few
CDR3 protein: CASSPPGTSGSVRYEQYF
CDR3 DNA: TGTGCCAGCTCACCACCCGGGACTAGCGGGAGTGTACGCTACGAGCAGTACTTC

V gene: TRBV28
J gene: TRBJ2-7
D gene: TRBD1
clone size: few
CDR3 protein: CASSQPGQGAYEQYF
CDR3 DNA: TGTGCCAGCAGTCAACCGGGACAGGGGGCCTACGAGCAGTACTTC

V gene: TRBV30
J gene: TRBJ2-5
D gene: .
clone size: .
CDR3 protein: CALRQAETQYF
CDR3 DNA: TGTGCCCTCAGACAGGCTGAGACCCAGTACTTC

V gene: TRBV2
J gene: TRBJ2-2
D gene: .
clone size: few
CDR3 protein: CASSEGVSGELFF
CDR3 DNA: TGTGCCAGCAGTGAAGGTGTCAGCGGGGAGCTGTTTTTT

V gene: TRBV19
J gene: TRBJ2-2
D gene: TRBD2
clone size: .
CDR3 protein: CASSSGRAGTGELFF
CDR3 DNA: TGTGCCAGCAGTAGCGGGAGAGCGGGCACCGGGGAGCTGTTTTTT

V gene: TRBV19
J gene: TRBJ2-7
D gene: TRBD2
clone size: few
CDR3 protein: CASSRTSGTYEQYF
CDR3 DNA: TGTGCCAGTAGTAGGACTAGCGGTACCTACGAGCAGTACTTC

V gene: TRBV6-5
J gene: TRBJ2-1
D gene: .
clone size: few
CDR3 protein: CASSYQGNEQFF
CDR3 DNA: TGTGCCAGCAGTTATCAGGGCAATGAGCAGTTCTTC

V gene: TRBV6-6
J gene: TRBJ1-2
D gene: .
clone size: .
CDR3 protein: CASREGRHVYGYTF
CDR3 DNA: TGTGCCAGCAGGGAGGGTCGGCACGTTTATGGCTACACCTTC

V gene: TRBV6-5
J gene: TRBJ1-2
D gene: .
clone size: few
CDR3 protein: CASSYSSQGAYGYTF
CDR3 DNA: TGTGCCAGCAGTTACTCTTCACAGGGAGCCTATGGCTACACCTTC

V gene: TRBV7-9
J gene: TRBJ2-5
D gene: TRBD1
clone size: .
CDR3 protein: CASSQTGERETQYF
CDR3 DNA: TGTGCCAGCAGCCAAACAGGGGAGAGAGAGACCCAGTACTTC

V gene: TRBV18
J gene: TRBJ2-7
D gene: .
clone size: few
CDR3 protein: CASSPQETSYEQYF
CDR3 DNA: TGTGCCAGCTCACCACAGGAGACGTCCTACGAGCAGTACTTC

V gene: TRBV11-2
J gene: TRBJ2-5
D gene: TRBD2
clone size: few
CDR3 protein: CASSLVVTSGNEYF
CDR3 DNA: TGTGCCAGCAGCTTAGTGGTGACTAGCGGGAATGAATACTTC

V gene: TRBV30
J gene: TRBJ1-1
D gene: .
clone size: few
CDR3 protein: CAWSQVRNTEAFF
CDR3 DNA: TGTGCCTGGAGCCAAGTCAGGAACACTGAAGCTTTCTTT

V gene: TRBV16
J gene: TRBJ1-2
D gene: .
clone size: .
CDR3 protein: CASSQTGLDYGYTF
CDR3 DNA: TGTGCCAGCAGCCAAACAGGGCTAGACTATGGCTACACCTTC

V gene: TRBV28
J gene: TRBJ2-1
D gene: .
clone size: .
CDR3 protein: CATPTTTRDEQFF
CDR3 DNA: TGTGCCACTCCAACAACGACCCGGGATGAGCAGTTCTTC

V gene: TRBV5-1
J gene: TRBJ2-5
D gene: .
clone size: .
CDR3 protein: CASSFGGGQVRETQYF
CDR3 DNA: TGCGCCAGCAGCTTCGGCGGGGGACAGGTCCGAGAGACCCAGTACTTC

V gene: TRBV29-1
J gene: TRBJ2-1
D gene: TRBD2
clone size: few
CDR3 protein: CSVERGGGGSSYNEQFF
CDR3 DNA: TGCAGCGTTGAACGGGGCGGGGGAGGGAGCTCCTACAATGAGCAGTTCTTC

V gene: TRBV7-3
J gene: TRBJ2-2
D gene: .
clone size: .
CDR3 protein: CASSFRVAGELFF
CDR3 DNA: TGTGCCAGCAGCTTCAGGGTCGCCGGGGAGCTGTTTTTT

V gene: TRBV7-3
J gene: TRBJ2-5
D gene: TRBD1
clone size: few
CDR3 protein: CASSLVRSTGKETQYF
CDR3 DNA: TGTGCCAGCAGCTTAGTTCGGTCGACAGGGAAAGAGACCCAGTACTTC

V gene: TRBV5-1
J gene: TRBJ2-3
D gene: .
clone size: few
CDR3 protein: CASSGMRTDTQYF
CDR3 DNA: TGCGCCAGCAGTGGTATGCGAACAGATACGCAGTATTTT

V gene: TRBV4-1
J gene: TRBJ2-7
D gene: .
clone size: .
CDR3 protein: CASSQDGNEQYF
CDR3 DNA: TGCGCCAGCAGCCAAGACGGGAATGAGCAGTACTTC

V gene: TRBV5-1
J gene: TRBJ2-1
D gene: TRBD2
clone size: few
CDR3 protein: CASSHWTSGDSSSYNEQFF
CDR3 DNA: TGCGCCAGCAGCCATTGGACTAGCGGGGATTCTAGCTCCTACAATGAGCAGTTCTTC

V gene: TRBV5-4
J gene: TRBJ2-7
D gene: TRBD1
clone size: few
CDR3 protein: CASSLGIGTGDLITYEQYF
CDR3 DNA: TGTGCCAGCAGCTTGGGTATCGGGACAGGAGACCTAATAACCTACGAGCAGTACTTC

V gene: TRBV7-9
J gene: TRBJ1-1
D gene: TRBD1
clone size: .
CDR3 protein: CASSSRQGRTEAFF
CDR3 DNA: TGTGCCAGCAGCTCCAGACAGGGGCGGACTGAAGCTTTCTTT

V gene: TRBV14
J gene: TRBJ2-1
D gene: TRBD2
clone size: few
CDR3 protein: CASSIIAGGPYNEQFF
CDR3 DNA: TGTGCCAGCAGCATAATAGCGGGAGGACCTTACAATGAGCAGTTCTTC

V gene: TRBV11-3
J gene: TRBJ2-1
D gene: .
clone size: .
CDR3 protein: CASSLNRVSGQFF
CDR3 DNA: TGTGCCAGCAGCTTAAACAGGGTCAGCGGGCAGTTCTTC

V gene: TRBV6-6
J gene: TRBJ1-4
D gene: .
clone size: few
CDR3 protein: CASSYRAEKLFF
CDR3 DNA: TGTGCCAGCAGTTACCGCGCTGAAAAACTGTTTTTT

V gene: TRBV30
J gene: TRBJ1-6
D gene: TRBD1
clone size: .
CDR3 protein: CARGTDNSPLHF
CDR3 DNA: TGTGCCCGCGGGACAGATAATTCACCCCTCCACTTT

V gene: TRBV7-6
J gene: TRBJ2-3
D gene: TRBD1
clone size: few
CDR3 protein: CASSLTGFSTDTQYF
CDR3 DNA: TGTGCCAGCAGCCTGACAGGGTTTAGCACAGATACGCAGTATTTT

V gene: TRBV7-2
J gene: TRBJ2-1
D gene: .
clone size: .
CDR3 protein: CASSPDWSSYNEQFF
CDR3 DNA: TGTGCCAGCAGCCCTGACTGGAGCTCCTACAATGAGCAGTTCTTC

V gene: TRBV9
J gene: TRBJ2-7
D gene: TRBD1
clone size: few
CDR3 protein: CASSVEGGQGTSYEQYF
CDR3 DNA: TGTGCCAGCAGCGTAGAGGGTGGACAGGGGACCTCCTACGAGCAGTACTTC